This T cell receptor beta chain originates from a study of regulatory T cells in long-lasting Graves disease. Germline values: CDR1 SNHLY, CDR2 FYNNEI. V dropped 4 bases and J dropped 8; count of bases not matched to a gene: 9. The CDR3 length is 15 residues. Time point: persistent/refractory GD, antithyroid drugs over 5 years with positive TRAb. RNA from PBMCs was the source of the TCR library. Construction of TCR beta libraries relied on iRepertoire HTBI primers and on Arm-PCR targeting CDR3 regions. TCRdb recomputed calls from the multiplex PCR reads with MiXCR, one row per CDR3 protein. The table includes roughly 500,000 distinct CDR3 sequences, less than 25% detected once. This clonotype was found many times. The antigen remains undetermined. Study observations and caveats: Persistent-disease Graves' patients showed less TCR diversity than new cases.

This clonotype was sampled from a female donor with Graves disease. The chain combines TRBV2 with TRBJ2-3; 10 bases match TRBD2. The specimen comprised peripheral blood mononuclear cells (PBMCs), sampled when the disease was refractory, from a patient treated with antithyroid drugs. CDR3 DNA sequence: TGTGCCAGCAGTGGGCTAGCGGGAGATTTGGGTACGCAGTATTTT. Encoded protein: CASSGLAGDLGTQYF.